The rows below give T cell receptor beta chains drawn from one sample of a study of cytomegalovirus exposure and HLA in healthy donors. Some clones are missing from TCRdb's copy, which holds only in-frame ones; the method was immunoSEQ multiplex PCR. The sample lists about 140,000 clones; roughly 86% were seen once. The sample comprised PBMCs. Receptors were obtained from a man younger than 30 in good health and CMV-seropositive. Each CDR3 is given with its conserved first and last residue. D genes are given only for firm matches. Where a row states a size, it is once, few, many or the class of an expanded clone; other rows omit it.

>NA|TRBV5-1|TRBJ2-3|TRBD1
CASSFGTGNTDTQYF
TGCGCCAGCAGCTTTGGGACAGGGAACACAGATACGCAGTATTTT
>NA|TRBV28|TRBJ2-6|NA
CASEEPGPGANVLTF
TGTGCCAGCGAAGAACCCGGTCCTGGGGCCAACGTCCTGACTTTC
>NA|TRBV15|TRBJ2-3|NA
CATSRAWQAQYF
TGTGCCACCAGCAGAGCATGGCAGGCGCAGTATTTT
>few|TRBV9|TRBJ1-5|NA
CASSVAPNQPQHF
TGTGCCAGCAGCGTAGCTCCGAATCAGCCCCAGCATTTT
>NA|TRBV30|TRBJ1-1|NA
CAWSTGHQNTEAFF
TGTGCCTGGAGTACGGGACACCAGAACACTGAAGCTTTCTTT
>once|TRBV9|TRBJ1-6|NA
CASSVRQDENSPLHF
TGTGCCAGCAGCGTCAGACAGGACGAGAATTCACCCCTCCACTTT
>NA|TRBV6-6|TRBJ1-1|NA
CASRMAGITEAFF
TGTGCCAGCAGGATGGCAGGGATCACTGAAGCTTTCTTT
>NA|TRBV6-6|TRBJ1-1|TRBD1
CASRPRQGADEAFF
TGTGCCAGCAGGCCTAGACAGGGGGCGGATGAAGCTTTCTTT
>once|TRBV30|TRBJ2-1|TRBD2
CAWRGLAGASYNEQFF
TGTGCCTGGAGGGGACTAGCGGGGGCCTCCTACAATGAGCAGTTCTTC
>NA|TRBV18|TRBJ1-2|NA
CASAPQDNNGYTF
TGTGCCAGCGCCCCTCAGGATAACAATGGCTACACCTTC
>NA|TRBV6-5|TRBJ2-7|NA
CASSLSRQASYEQYF
TGTGCCAGCAGTTTGTCCCGACAGGCCTCCTACGAGCAGTACTTC